This TCR beta chain was obtained from a study of post-analysis software for immune sequencing data (dated by TCRdb to about 2015). About the study as a whole: Relapsing-remitting, secondary progressive and progressive-relapsing multiple sclerosis were recorded as disease courses, and subtype annotation was lacking for some patients. Patient repertoires were compared against 10 to 12 previously published healthy control repertoires from donors aged roughly 6 to 26 years. A subset of samples was prepared in parallel using single-end sample barcoding, then pooled and co-amplified after Illumina adapter ligation.

On this clonotype itself: It has no known antigen specificity. No base quality values were provided; no much bigger clone lies one nucleotide off.

TCR beta repertoires were profiled from peripheral blood of roughly 13 young patients with multiple sclerosis to demonstrate the VDJtools post-analysis software. Multiple sclerosis patients were children and adolescents aged roughly 6 to 15 years. Results and caveats for the whole study, not just this receptor: Patients showed significantly higher frequencies than controls for a handful of TRBV segments, among them TRBV5-6, TRBV5-1 and TRBV20-1. Strong co-clustering of samples prepared in the same batch was shown by direct clustering with F measure, prompting a batch-effect correction. Multiple sclerosis patients had significantly lower normalized Chao1 diversity than controls, a result that suggests substantial peripheral T-cell clonal expansion. The multiple sclerosis patient group was slightly younger than the control group.

Receptor amplification or capture employed PCR. The run used an Illumina HiSeq 2500. To reduce PCR and sequencing biases, unique molecular identifiers were incorporated into the TCR beta cDNA libraries. About 500,000 cDNA molecules were obtained for every 1 to 10 million input T cells, so each molecule roughly corresponded to one T cell. The patient libraries were prepared and sequenced with the same protocol used for the earlier healthy control dataset. Within a given batch, samples were prepared together, multiplexed and sequenced on the same HiSeq lane. Per the authors' processing: Raw barcoded reads were processed with MIGEC, discarding single-read molecular identifier groups before consensus assembly and CDR3 extraction. VDJtools was used for post-analysis of the clonotype tables, and diversity was normalized by down-sampling every dataset to the size of the smallest sample. Repertoire overlap clustering matched CDR3 amino acid but not nucleotide sequences to correct batch-related cross-sample contamination. TCRdb redid the processing of the public reads, applying fastp at Q25 and MiXCR, and retained in-frame beta chains. Rows with one shared CDR3 protein collapse into an entry with the most common genes and DNA. TCRdb, not the authors, supplied the V and J calls. A total of roughly 540,000 distinct CDR3 sequences appear in this sample, roughly 34% of them only once. The ten largest clones add up to under 7% of the sample.

The CDR3 numbers 14 residues from cysteine through phenylalanine. Just CDR3 DNA is preserved here, 42 bases in frame from base 1. The germline V gene provides CDR1 MNHEY and CDR2 SVGAGI. Clipping removes 8 bases from V and 0 bases from J, with 3 as the unmatched junction base count. The sequenced sample consisted of blood. This sequence was found in a girl under 18 with multiple sclerosis. The chain is encoded by TRBV6-5 joined to TRBJ1-1; TRBD1 aligns with 10 central bases. The nucleotide sequence reads as follows: TGTGCCAGCGGGGGACAGGGGCTGAACACTGAAGCTTTCTTT. Translation gives CASGGQGLNTEAFF.